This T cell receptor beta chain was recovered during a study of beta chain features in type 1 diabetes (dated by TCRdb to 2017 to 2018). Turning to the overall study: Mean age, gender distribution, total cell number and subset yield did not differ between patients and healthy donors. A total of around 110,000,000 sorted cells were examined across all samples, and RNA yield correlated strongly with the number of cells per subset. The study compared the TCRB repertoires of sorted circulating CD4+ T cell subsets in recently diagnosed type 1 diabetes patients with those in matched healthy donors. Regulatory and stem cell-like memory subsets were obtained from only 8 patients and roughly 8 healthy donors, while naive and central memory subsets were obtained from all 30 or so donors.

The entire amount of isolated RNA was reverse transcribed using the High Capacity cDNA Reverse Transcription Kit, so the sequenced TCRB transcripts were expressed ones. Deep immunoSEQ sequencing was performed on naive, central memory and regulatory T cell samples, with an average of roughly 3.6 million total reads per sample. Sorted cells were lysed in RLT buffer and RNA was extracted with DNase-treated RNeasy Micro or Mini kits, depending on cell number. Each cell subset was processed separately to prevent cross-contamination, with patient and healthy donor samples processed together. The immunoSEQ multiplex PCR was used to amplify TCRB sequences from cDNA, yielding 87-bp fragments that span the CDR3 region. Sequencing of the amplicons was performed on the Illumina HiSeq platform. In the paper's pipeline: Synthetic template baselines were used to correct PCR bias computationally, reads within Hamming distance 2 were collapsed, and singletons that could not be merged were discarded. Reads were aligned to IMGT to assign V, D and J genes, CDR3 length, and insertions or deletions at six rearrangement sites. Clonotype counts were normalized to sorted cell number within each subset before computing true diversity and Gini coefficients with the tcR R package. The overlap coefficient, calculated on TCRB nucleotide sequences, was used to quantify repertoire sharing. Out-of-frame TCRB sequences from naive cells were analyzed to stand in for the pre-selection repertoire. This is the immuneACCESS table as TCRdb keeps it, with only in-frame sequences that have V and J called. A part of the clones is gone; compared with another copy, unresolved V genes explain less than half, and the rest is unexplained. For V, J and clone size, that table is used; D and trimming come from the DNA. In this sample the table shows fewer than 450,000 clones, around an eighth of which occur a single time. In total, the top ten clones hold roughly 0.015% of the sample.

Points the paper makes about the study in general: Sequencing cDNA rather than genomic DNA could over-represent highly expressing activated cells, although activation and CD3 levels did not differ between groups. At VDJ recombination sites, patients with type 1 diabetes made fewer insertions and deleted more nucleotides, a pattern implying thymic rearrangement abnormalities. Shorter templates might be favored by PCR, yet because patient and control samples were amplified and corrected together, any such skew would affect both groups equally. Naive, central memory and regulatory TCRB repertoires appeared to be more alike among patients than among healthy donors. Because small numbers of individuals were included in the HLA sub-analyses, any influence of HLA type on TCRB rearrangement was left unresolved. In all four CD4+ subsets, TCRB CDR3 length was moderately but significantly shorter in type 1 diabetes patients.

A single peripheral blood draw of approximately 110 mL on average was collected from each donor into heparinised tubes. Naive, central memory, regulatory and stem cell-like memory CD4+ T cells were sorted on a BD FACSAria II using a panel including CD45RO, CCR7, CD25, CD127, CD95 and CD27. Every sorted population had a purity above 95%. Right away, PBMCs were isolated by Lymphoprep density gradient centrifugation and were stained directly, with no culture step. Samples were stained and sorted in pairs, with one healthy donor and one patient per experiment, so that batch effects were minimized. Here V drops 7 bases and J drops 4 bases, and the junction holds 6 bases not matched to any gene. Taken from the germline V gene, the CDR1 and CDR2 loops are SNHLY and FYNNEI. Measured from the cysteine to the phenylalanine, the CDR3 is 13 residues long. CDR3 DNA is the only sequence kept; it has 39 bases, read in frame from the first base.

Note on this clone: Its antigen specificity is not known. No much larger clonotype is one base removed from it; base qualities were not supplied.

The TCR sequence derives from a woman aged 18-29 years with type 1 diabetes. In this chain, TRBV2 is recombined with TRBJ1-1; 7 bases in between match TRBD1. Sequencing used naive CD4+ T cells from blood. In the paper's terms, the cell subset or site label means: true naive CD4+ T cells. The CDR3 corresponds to CASKRQGVTEAFF. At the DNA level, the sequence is TGTGCCAGCAAGAGGCAGGGGGTCACTGAAGCTTTCTTT. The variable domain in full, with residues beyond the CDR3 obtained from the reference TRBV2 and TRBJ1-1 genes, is EPEVTQTPSHQVTQMGQEVILRCVPISNHLYFYWYRQILGQKVEFLVSFYNNEISEKSEIFDDQFSVERPDGSNFTLKIRSTKLEDSAMYFCASKRQGVTEAFFGQGTRLTVV.